The clone carrying this TCR beta chain was detected ten times or more. The antigen is not known. Using unique molecular identifiers, the investigators prepared the TCRbeta library. TCRdb used MiXCR to reprocess the PCR reads, holding one entry per CDR3 protein. This table holds about 170,000 distinct CDR3 sequences, more than 9.5% found once. This sample stems from a study of T-cell reconstitution after alpha-beta-depleted transplantation in children. Study results and limitations: A year had passed since transplant, and T-cell counts and diversity by then came mostly from newly produced T cells. Elevated TCRbeta diversity at day 60 was traced, in some patients, to surviving recipient T cells and thymic progenitors. Expanded clones from the graft, numbering several hundred, reportedly supplied alpha-beta T cells about two months after transplant.

The sample here was PBMCs, taken before TCRalphabeta/CD19-depleted stem cell transplant. The sequence came from a boy younger than 10 with acute myeloid leukemia, due to receive a stem cell transplant.

CDR3 protein: CASSFRGDNEKLFF. Here the CDR3 DNA reads TGCGCCAGCAGCTTCAGGGGAGATAATGAAAAACTGTTTTTT. This chain uses TRBV5-1 with TRBJ1-4; TRBD1 is a possible D gene (6 bases). Trimming took 2 bases from V and 4 from J, leaving 9 bases between them. CDR1 and CDR2 (germline): SGHRS, YFSETQ. The CDR3 is 14 amino acids. The entire variable domain, with the rest obtained from reference TRBV5-1 and TRBJ1-4, is as follows: KAGVTQTPRYLIKTRGQQVTLSCSPISGHRSVSWYQQTPGQGLQFLFEYFSETQRNKGNFPGRFSGRQFSNSRSEMNVSTLELGDSALYLCASSFRGDNEKLFFGSGTQLSVL.